The present entry profiles one T cell receptor (beta chain) with its context. Its antigen is unknown. The sample is drawn from a study of response to subunit inactivated influenza vaccine. TCRdb independently ran MiXCR on the RT-PCR reads; one entry per CDR3 protein. The sample yields hundreds of thousands of distinct CDR3 sequences, 15% to 17% seen once. Regarding the study as a whole: The authors offered the suggestion that each seasonal influenza vaccination recruits few new T cells.

This CDR3 is built from 16 residues. The V gene's germline CDR1 is DFQATT and CDR2 SNEGSKA (reference sequence). Trimming took 1 base from V and 1 from J; bases not matched to a gene: 4. The sequenced sample was PBMCs from blood, obtained 11 to 12 days after vaccination. The chain has TRBV20-1 and TRBJ2-1; the match to TRBD2 covers 10 bases. The sequence was collected from a man aged 50 to 59 who received an inactivated influenza vaccine. The CDR3 loop reads CSARALAGVSYNEQFF. The CDR3 bases are TGCAGTGCTAGAGCCCTAGCGGGAGTATCCTACAATGAGCAGTTCTTC.